The entry that follows covers one T cell receptor beta chain sequence. The antigen is unknown. These data originate in a study of metastatic and nonmetastatic thyroid tumors. CDR3 size: 15 residues. The V segment lost 5 bases and the J segment 4 bases; nucleotides outside the gene matches: 9. CDR1 and CDR2 from the germline V gene are PRHDT and FYEKMQ (reference sequence). Per the original methods: To classify distant metastasis in papillary thyroid cancer, a model was built from CDR3 differences across clinicopathological groups. MiXCR reprocessed the PCR reads for TCRdb. None of the V and J calls come from the authors' own analysis; TCRdb made them. The table has under 30,000 clones, 20% to 25% seen once. Thyroid surgery took place with no prior treatment in any patient. Findings of the study overall: In blood and tumor, TCR beta diversity was reportedly significantly higher in malignant thyroid tumors than in benign nodules.

The chain links TRBV13 to TRBJ1-1; 8 bases map to TRBD1. Material for sequencing was blood. This TCR was sampled from a male donor with papillary thyroid cancer or a benign thyroid nodule (not recorded which). Some clones in this sample may be carry-over from other donors' samples. The CDR3 loop reads CASSLRQGFGTEAFF. The DNA of the CDR3 is TGTGCCAGCAGCCTCCGACAGGGGTTCGGCACTGAAGCTTTCTTT. The whole variable domain, remainder taken from reference TRBV13 and TRBJ1-1, is AAGVIQSPRHLIKEKRETATLKCYPIPRHDTVYWYQQGPGQDPQFLISFYEKMQSDKGSIPDRFSAQQFSDYHSELNMSSLELGDSALYFCASSLRQGFGTEAFFGQGTRLTVV.